Listed below are T cell receptor beta chains from one sample, sequenced in a study of OX40 agonist ivuxolimab in advanced cancers. Repertoires were generated with immunoSEQ multiplex PCR, while TCRdb's copy carries only in-frame clones and drops some. This table holds tens of thousands of clones, under 90% found once. The specimen comprised CD4+ or CD8+ T cells sorted from blood, sampled in a trial of the OX40 agonist ivuxolimab. These receptor sequences come from an adult with an advanced solid tumor such as melanoma, head and neck, liver or kidney cancer. CDR3s include the opening cysteine and the closing phenylalanine or tryptophan. The D gene is left open where the match is weak. Size is stated for part of the rows, as once, few or many counts, or as a class when the clone is expanded.

v_gene	j_gene	d_gene	abundance	CDR3aa	CDR3nt
TRBV7-2	TRBJ2-7	NA	NA	CASSSFGEQYF	TGTGCCAGCAGCTCGTTCGGGGAGCAGTACTTC
TRBV7-2	TRBJ1-1	TRBD1	NA	CATTLGGYMNTEAFF	TGTGCCACCACGCTAGGGGGCTACATGAACACTGAAGCTTTCTTT
TRBV11-3	TRBJ2-7	NA	NA	CASSLVGPGRSYEQYF	TGTGCCAGCAGCTTAGTAGGACCGGGACGCTCCTACGAGCAGTACTTC
TRBV7-3	TRBJ1-1	TRBD1	NA	CASRGQAGTEAFF	TGTGCCAGCAGGGGACAGGCTGGGACTGAAGCTTTCTTT
TRBV6-6	TRBJ1-1	TRBD1	NA	CASGLGGGNTEAFF	TGTGCCAGCGGTTTAGGGGGCGGGAACACTGAAGCTTTCTTT
TRBV10-3	TRBJ1-1	TRBD1	few	CAISVDRGTEAFF	TGTGCCATCAGTGTTGACAGGGGCACTGAAGCTTTCTTT
TRBV4-3	TRBJ2-1	TRBD2	NA	CASSQDKGLAGGGGREQFF	TGCGCCAGCAGCCAAGATAAGGGACTAGCGGGAGGGGGGGGTAGGGAGCAGTTCTTC
TRBV19	TRBJ2-3	NA	NA	CASSPMRGTDTQYF	TGTGCCAGTAGTCCCATGAGGGGGACAGATACGCAGTATTTT
TRBV5-4	TRBJ1-1	NA	NA	CASSSALSNTEAFF	TGTGCCAGCAGCTCGGCCTTGTCGAACACTGAAGCTTTCTTT
TRBV5-6	TRBJ1-6	NA	NA	CASSLGETVYSPLHF	TGTGCCAGCAGCTTGGGAGAGACAGTTTATTCACCCCTCCACTTT
TRBV27	TRBJ1-5	TRBD1	NA	CASRPGTGANQPQHF	TGTGCCAGCAGACCCGGGACAGGGGCTAATCAGCCCCAGCATTTT
TRBV27	TRBJ1-2	TRBD1	NA	CASSSYPGQGHYGYTF	TGTGCCAGCAGTTCTTACCCGGGACAGGGGCACTATGGCTACACCTTC
TRBV6-5	TRBJ1-5	TRBD1	NA	CASSYWTGSGNQPQHF	TGTGCCAGCAGTTACTGGACAGGGTCCGGCAATCAGCCCCAGCATTTT
TRBV7-3	TRBJ2-3	TRBD2	NA	CASSVAGGRTDTQYF	TGTGCCAGCAGCGTAGCGGGGGGACGAACAGATACGCAGTATTTT
TRBV6-5	TRBJ2-7	NA	NA	CASSYSTGLASYEQYF	TGTGCCAGCAGTTATTCGACCGGACTCGCCTCCTACGAGCAGTACTTC
TRBV6-6	TRBJ2-5	NA	NA	CASSYRGEETQYF	TGTGCCAGCAGTTACAGGGGTGAAGAGACCCAGTACTTC
TRBV5-1	TRBJ2-5	NA	NA	CASSVLGRTGETQYF	TGCGCCAGCAGCGTGCTGGGGCGGACGGGGGAGACCCAGTACTTC
TRBV11-2	TRBJ2-1	NA	NA	CASSLLLTATLFF	TGTGCCAGCAGCTTATTGTTGACGGCTACCCTCTTCTTC
TRBV2	TRBJ2-5	TRBD2	NA	CASSESGRGQETQYF	TGTGCCAGCAGTGAAAGCGGGCGGGGGCAAGAGACCCAGTACTTC
TRBV4-3	TRBJ2-1	TRBD2	NA	CASSQELLTGGRYNEQFF	TGCGCCAGCAGCCAAGAACTCCTCACGGGAGGGAGATACAATGAGCAGTTCTTC